The clone carrying this TCR beta chain was counted only a few times. The sample originates from a study of T cell repertoires in cytomegalovirus infection. Across the whole study: Public TCR beta signature analysis indicated the presence of both CMV infection and matching HLA type.

TCRdb ran MiXCR on the reads and lists one entry per CDR3 protein. The sample has under 600,000 distinct CDR3 sequences, more than 15% seen once. V shed 7 bases and J shed 0 bases, with 12 bases lying between them. The CDR3 is 14 residues long. Germline V gives CDR1 MNHNS, CDR2 SASEGT. The sequenced sample was CD8+ T cells from PBMCs. V usage is TRBV6-1 and J usage is TRBJ1-1; possibly TRBD1 for D (5 bases). The receptor was isolated from a human donor in good health (CMV status not recorded). Some clones in this sample may be carry-over from other donors' samples. CDR3 sequence: CASTRRGMNTEAFF. The CDR3 DNA reads TGTGCCAGCACCCGGCGGGGCATGAACACTGAAGCTTTCTTT.